Following are 24 T cell receptor beta chains from one sample sequenced in a study of cytomegalovirus exposure and HLA in healthy donors (dated by TCRdb to 2015 to 2018). Receptors were amplified or captured by the immunoSEQ multiplex PCR assay. The multiplex PCR relied on a mix of 60 forward primers for TCR Vbeta segments and 13 reverse primers for TCR Jbeta segments. Sourced from immuneACCESS, this table was stored by TCRdb with only in-frame sequences that have V and J called. A share of the clones is absent; for the studies checked, an unresolved V gene accounts for under half, and the remainder has no known explanation. In all, the sample holds about 70,000 clones, and around 68% of those were seen once. The ten most abundant clones make up under 20% of the sample. Sequencing was done on a sample of PBMCs. These receptors all come from a man aged 40-49 years in good health and CMV-seropositive.

In its sample, this clone was seen once. This chain uses TRBV27 with TRBJ2-1, with D perhaps TRBD1 (7 bases). The germline CDR1 and CDR2 sequences are MNHEY and SMNVEV (reference sequence). The CDR3 extends over 14 amino acids. V was trimmed by 7 bases and J by 7 bases, leaving 17 bases between them. As DNA, the CDR3 is TGTGCCAGCACCTCCAGGGGGGCAAGAAATGAGCAGTTCTTC. Amino acid sequence: CASTSRGARNEQFF.

This clone was observed once. The chain joins TRBV19 to TRBJ2-3, with D tentatively TRBD2 (6 bases). Per germline, CDR1 LNHDA and CDR2 SQIVND (reference sequence). V was pared by 8 bases and J by 2 bases, with 17 bases between. This CDR3 is built from 15 residues. CDR3 in amino acids: CASGDFWSSTDTQYF. CDR3 DNA: TGTGCCAGTGGGGACTTCTGGAGCTCCACAGATACGCAGTATTTT.

This chain uses TRBV7-2 with TRBJ2-7, with TRBD2 as a possible D gene (5 bases). CDR1 and CDR2 (germline): SGHTA, FQGNSA. V was pared by 3 bases and J by 2 bases, with 8 bases between. The CDR3 is 13 amino acids. As DNA, the CDR3 is TGTGCCAGCAGCTTTGACTATACCTACGAGCAGTACTTC. Its translation is CASSFDYTYEQYF.

The V gene is TRBV18, the J gene TRBJ1-3; D not certain. Trimming shortened V by 2 bases and J by 5 bases, and 10 bases separated the two germline ends. Germline V CDR1 and CDR2: KGHSH, LQKENI. This CDR3 spans 14 amino acids. The CDR3 DNA reads TGTGCCAGCTCACCAGGTCGACACAGAAACACCATATATTTT. Translated: CASSPGRHRNTIYF.

The V gene is TRBV9, the J gene TRBJ2-1; TRBD1 agrees at 9 bases. The CDR3 spans 15 residues. With 2 bases clipped from V and 7 bases from J, the junction kept 7 bases outside the gene matches. Germline V gene data show CDR1 as SGDLS and CDR2 as YYNGEE. The CDR3 region is CASSVRGTGMNEQFF. The CDR3 region has the DNA TGTGCCAGCAGCGTGAGGGGGACAGGGATGAATGAGCAGTTCTTC. The full variable domain, its missing parts supplied by reference TRBV9 and TRBJ2-1, is DSGVTQTPKHLITATGQRVTLRCSPRSGDLSVYWYQQSLDQGLQFLIQYYNGEERAKGNILERFSAQQFPDLHSELNLSSLELGDSALYFCASSVRGTGMNEQFFGPGTRLTVL.

The CDR3 sequence: CASSQEWDSYNSPLHF. The CDR3, as DNA: TGCGCCAGCAGCCAAGAATGGGACAGCTATAATTCACCCCTCCACTTT. V gene TRBV4-1 combines with J gene TRBJ1-6, with 7 nucleotides matching TRBD1. The trim removed 0 bases at V and 3 bases at J, leaving 2 bases unmatched. This CDR3 has 16 amino acids. Germline lookup yields CDR1 MGHRA and CDR2 YSYEKL.

This clone was seen only once. This rearrangement joins TRBV27 to TRBJ1-5; TRBD1 matches at 10 bases. In germline, CDR1 is MNHEY, CDR2 SMNVEV (reference sequence). With V trimmed by 4 bases and J by 6 bases, 9 bases remained unmatched. The CDR3 runs to 16 residues. For the CDR3, the DNA is TGTGCCAGCAGTTCCTCCCGACAGGGGGCTGTTCAGCCCCAGCATTTT. Protein sequence: CASSSSRQGAVQPQHF.

In nucleotides, the CDR3 is TGCGCCAGCAGCCAAGAAACCCCCCATAGGTCCGGGAGGGCCAGGTACGAGCAGTACTTC. Encoded protein: CASSQETPHRSGRARYEQYF. This sequence joins TRBV4-3 and TRBJ2-7; 8 bases are a match to TRBD2. The CDR3 has 20 amino acids. The junction had 20 bases not matched to a gene; V was cut back by 0 bases and J by 4 bases. Germline loops: CDR1 LGHNA, CDR2 YSLEER.

The chain uses TRBV30 and TRBJ1-5; D is possibly TRBD1 (5 bases). V gave up 1 base and J gave up 2 bases, with 9 bases separating them. The CDR3 length is 14 residues. Germline lookup yields CDR1 GTSNPN and CDR2 SVGIG (reference sequence). The CDR3 sequence is CAWSAGGRNQPQHF. The CDR3 DNA follows: TGTGCCTGGAGTGCCGGGGGACGCAATCAGCCCCAGCATTTT. Complete variable domain (other parts from reference TRBV30 and TRBJ1-5): SQTIHQWPATLVQPVGSPLSLECTVEGTSNPNLYWYRQAAGRGLQLLFYSVGIGQISSEVPQNLSASRPQDRQFILSSKKLLLSDSGFYLCAWSAGGRNQPQHFGDGTRLSIL.

This sequence joins TRBV6-5 and TRBJ1-5, with D perhaps TRBD1 (5 bases). CDR1 MNHEY and CDR2 SVGAGI come from the germline V gene. The CDR3 has 16 amino acids. V shed 2 bases and J shed 8 bases, with 19 bases lying between them. The CDR3 protein is CASSYQNMGVQEPQHF. Written as DNA, the CDR3 is TGTGCCAGCAGTTACCAAAACATGGGCGTACAGGAGCCCCAGCATTTT.

The chain couples TRBV27 to TRBJ2-1; the D gene is possibly TRBD2 (6 bases). The CDR3 is 17 amino acids. With 2 bases removed from V and 4 bases from J, the gap between germline ends came to 18 bases. The germline V gene encodes CDR1 MNHEY and CDR2 SMNVEV (reference sequence). The CDR3 DNA reads as TGTGCCAGCAGTTTAAGGTTTCGGGGCGGAGGGTACAATGAGCAGTTCTTC. Translated, it gives CASSLRFRGGGYNEQFF.

The chain employs TRBV5-1 and TRBJ2-7; TRBD1 is a possible D gene (5 bases). This CDR3 comprises 12 residues. The germline V and J ends were trimmed by 0 bases and 4 bases, with 5 bases remaining between them. The germline gives CDR1 SGHRS, CDR2 YFSETQ. The CDR3 sequence: CASSLEGYEQYF. CDR3 nucleotides: TGCGCCAGCAGCTTGGAGGGGTACGAGCAGTACTTC.

The chain couples TRBV30 to TRBJ1-1, with D uncertain. The CDR3 totals 11 residues. The V end lost 6 bases, the J end lost 7 bases, and 12 bases lay between the germline ends. Germline assignment: CDR1 GTSNPN and CDR2 SVGIG (reference sequence). CDR3 bases: TGTGCCTGTGAACTTCGATTTGAAGCTTTCTTT. It is translated as CACELRFEAFF.

The rearrangement links TRBV4-3 to TRBJ1-1; a possible D gene is TRBD1 (6 bases). CDR3 length: 14 amino acids. Germline lookup yields CDR1 LGHNA and CDR2 YSLEER. Trimming stripped 2 bases from V and 7 bases from J, with 14 bases between. In nucleotides, the CDR3 is TGCGCCAGCAGCCAAAACCGACAGGCGGGTGAAGCTTTCTTT. Translated, it gives CASSQNRQAGEAFF.

This chain connects TRBV11-3 to TRBJ2-7, with 15 nucleotides matching TRBD2. The CDR3 has 17 residues. The V gene's germline CDR1 is SGHNT and CDR2 YENEEA. J lost 3 bases, V lost 5 bases, and 8 bases had no gene match. CDR3: CASSGGLAGGLSYEQYF. As DNA, the CDR3 is TGTGCCAGCAGCGGCGGACTAGCGGGAGGGCTTAGCTACGAGCAGTACTTC. The whole variable domain, remainder taken from reference TRBV11-3 and TRBJ2-7, is EAGVVQSPRYKIIEKKQPVAFWCNPISGHNTLYWYLQNLGQGPELLIRYENEEAVDDSQLPKDRFSAERLKGVDSTLKIQPAELGDSAVYLCASSGGLAGGLSYEQYFGPGTRLTVT.

A few counts support this clone. The chain couples TRBV7-9 to TRBJ1-2; D is undetermined. The V gene lost 4 bases and the J gene lost 5 bases, with 11 bases spanning the gap. Looked up from germline, CDR1 is SEHNR and CDR2 is FQNEAQ (reference sequence). The CDR3 contains 13 residues. For the CDR3, the DNA is TGTGCCAGCAGCTCCCGCGGCTTTTATGGCTACACCTTC. Translation gives CASSSRGFYGYTF.

This rearrangement joins TRBV19 to TRBJ2-1; a possible D gene is TRBD2 (5 bases). Per the germline V gene, CDR1 is LNHDA and CDR2 is SQIVND (reference sequence). The CDR3 runs to 12 residues. Trimming removed 6 bases at V and 9 bases at J, with 12 bases between. CDR3 coding DNA: TGTGCCAGTAGCTGGGGAGACGGTGAGCAGTTCTTC. This sequence encodes CASSWGDGEQFF.

The V call is TRBV9, the J call TRBJ2-3, with 12 bases aligning to TRBD2. Per germline, CDR1 SGDLS and CDR2 YYNGEE. Losses at the gene ends were 0 bases for V and 6 bases for J; bases not matched to a gene: 5. The CDR3 loop spans 16 amino acids. CDR3 amino acids: CASSVAGLAGTDTQYF. CDR3 DNA: TGTGCCAGCAGCGTAGCCGGACTAGCGGGGACCGATACGCAGTATTTT. Together with reference TRBV9 and TRBJ2-3, the CDR3 gives the full variable domain: DSGVTQTPKHLITATGQRVTLRCSPRSGDLSVYWYQQSLDQGLQFLIQYYNGEERAKGNILERFSAQQFPDLHSELNLSSLELGDSALYFCASSVAGLAGTDTQYFGPGTRLTVL.

The gene calls are TRBV7-4 and TRBJ2-5, with D perhaps TRBD1 (7 bases). V was shortened by 5 bases and J by 1 base, with 26 bases between the two germline ends. CDR3 length: 19 residues. From germline, CDR1 is SGHVT and CDR2 SQSDAQ. The CDR3 loop is CASSPAESGGTARQETQYF. DNA of the CDR3: TGTGCCAGCAGCCCGGCCGAGTCGGGCGGGACAGCCCGCCAAGAGACCCAGTACTTC.

There are a few counts of this clone. The same CDR3 is also encoded by other DNA sequences in this sample. This chain links TRBV11-2 with TRBJ2-1; TRBD2 matches at 8 bases. Germline lookup yields CDR1 SGHAT and CDR2 FQNNGV. With 0 bases clipped from V and 9 bases from J, the junction kept 10 bases outside the gene matches. This CDR3 has 16 amino acids. The CDR3 DNA sequence: TGTGCCAGCAGCTTAGATCATCCGGGGGGGCCTTGTGAGCAGTTCTTC. It yields the protein CASSLDHPGGPCEQFF.

As regards this clone: The same CDR3 can be traced to other DNA sequences in this sample. The chain links TRBV18 to TRBJ2-5; unclear D gene. Trimming removed 0 bases from V and 14 bases from J, with 19 bases in between. The CDR3 loop spans 14 amino acids. Germline V gene data show CDR1 as KGHSH and CDR2 as LQKENI. The CDR3 protein is CASSPPAGTYEQYF. The CDR3 region has the DNA TGTGCCAGCTCACCACCCGCAGGAACCTACGAGCAATACTTC. Based on the CDR3 plus reference TRBV18 and TRBJ2-5, the full variable domain is NAGVMQNPRHLVRRRGQEARLRCSPMKGHSHVYWYRQLPEEGLKFMVYLQKENIIDESGMPKERFSAEFPKEGPSILRIQQVVRGDSAAYFCASSPPAGTYEQYFGPGTRLLVL.

The chain employs TRBV10-1 and TRBJ2-3; possible D gene TRBD1, 5 bases. V lost 0 bases, J lost 4 bases, and 11 bases lay in between. This CDR3 contains 15 residues. Germline CDR1 reads WNHNN; CDR2 reads SYGVQD (reference sequence). The DNA for the CDR3 is TGCGCCAGCAGTGAGTCGGGGCAGGGCTCAGATACGCAGTATTTT. The encoded protein is CASSESGQGSDTQYF.

CDR3 bases: TGTGCCAGCAGCTTATACAGGGGAAATTCCTACGAGCAGTACTTC. It translates to CASSLYRGNSYEQYF. The chain carries TRBV5-6 and TRBJ2-7; 7 bases align to TRBD1. The J segment lost 1 base and the V segment lost 2 bases, leaving 6 bases of the junction unmatched. The germline V gene encodes CDR1 SGHDT and CDR2 YYEEEE. This CDR3 comprises 15 residues.

J is TRBJ1-2 and V is TRBV7-9, with 8 bases fitting TRBD1. The ends lost 5 bases at V and 4 bases at J; junction bases unmatched: 6. The CDR3 has 14 residues. Germline-derived CDR1 and CDR2 are SEHNR and FQNEAQ (reference sequence). CDR3 residues: CASSPGQVFYGYTF. For the CDR3, the DNA is TGTGCCAGCAGCCCGGGACAGGTCTTCTATGGCTACACCTTC.